A single sample gave rise to the 16 T cell receptor beta chains below, sequenced in a study of CD8 T cells in ankylosing spondylitis. Overall study findings and caveats: One TCR beta motif, made up of eight highly homologous variants, appeared characteristic of ankylosing spondylitis blood.

MiXCR, applied by TCRdb to the 5' RACE reads, yields one record per CDR3 protein. The table shows fewer than 550,000 distinct CDR3 sequences, with approximately 5% occurring only once. Their target antigens are unknown. What was sequenced was blood, either unsorted or a sorted T cell fraction (not recorded which). The origin of the receptors is a male donor with ankylosing spondylitis.

This clonotype was recorded at least ten times. The chain joins TRBV12-3 or TRBV12-4 to TRBJ1-5, with D unresolved. The V end was cut by 7 bases, the J end by 4 bases, with 11 bases between. This CDR3 contains 13 residues. CDR3 loop: CASTANGNQPQHF. The CDR3 nucleotides read TGTGCCAGCACCGCGAACGGTAATCAGCCCCAGCATTTT.

This clonotype was observed many times. V gene TRBV5-5 combines with J gene TRBJ1-2; D not resolved. V was shortened by 4 bases and J by 8 bases, with 15 bases between the two germline ends. Germline loops: CDR1 SGHKS, CDR2 YYEKEE (reference sequence). The CDR3 contains 13 residues. CDR3 protein: CASSPRSGWGYTF. The CDR3, as DNA: TGTGCCAGCAGCCCCCGGTCCGGATGGGGCTACACCTTC. The whole variable domain, filled in from reference TRBV5-5 and TRBJ1-2, reads DAGVTQSPTHLIKTRGQQVTLRCSPISGHKSVSWYQQVLGQGPQFIFQYYEKEERGRGNFPDRFSARQFPNYSSELNVNALLLGDSALYLCASSPRSGWGYTFGSGTRLTVV.

As to this clonotype: A much more abundant neighbour one base away suggests this may be a read error. The J gene is TRBJ2-1, the V gene TRBV7-6; tentatively, D is TRBD2 (5 bases). CDR3 length: 15 residues. V lost 6 bases, J lost 1 base, and 13 bases lay in between. The V gene's germline CDR1 is SGHVS and CDR2 FNYEAQ. The CDR3 spells CASSFDGVSYNEQFF. Written as DNA, the CDR3 is TGTGCCAGCAGTTTTGACGGGGTTTCCTACAATGAGCAGTTCTTC.

The gene calls are TRBV20-1 and TRBJ2-5, with 8 bases matching TRBD1. CDR1 is DFQATT, CDR2 SNEGSKA, per germline (reference sequence). There are 12 residues in the CDR3. The trim removed 1 base at V and 5 bases at J, leaving 0 bases unmatched. CDR3 protein: CSARGTGETQYF. The CDR3 region has the DNA TGCAGTGCTAGAGGGACAGGGGAGACCCAGTACTTC.

The chain joins TRBV5-4 to TRBJ2-7; no reliable D call. The CDR3 consists of 16 residues. Trimming took off 4 bases at V and 2 bases at J, with 19 bases between the two ends. Germline values: CDR1 SGHNT, CDR2 YYREEE (reference sequence). The CDR3 DNA reads as TGTGCCAGCAGCCTATGGGAACAGCGCTTTACCTACGAGCAGTACTTC. It is translated as CASSLWEQRFTYEQYF.

The chain joins TRBV5-6 to TRBJ2-7; D is undetermined. The CDR3 is 13 amino acids. V was trimmed by 4 bases and J by 2 bases, leaving 10 bases between them. The germline gives CDR1 SGHDT, CDR2 YYEEEE. The DNA for the CDR3 is TGTGCCAGCAGCCGGGCGGCGGCCTACGAGCAGTACTTC. It yields the protein CASSRAAAYEQYF. Together with reference TRBV5-6 and TRBJ2-7, the CDR3 gives the full variable domain: DAGVTQSPTHLIKTRGQQVTLRCSPKSGHDTVSWYQQALGQGPQFIFQYYEEEERQRGNFPDRFSGHQFPNYSSELNVNALLLGDSALYLCASSRAAAYEQYFGPGTRLTVT.

This clonotype was seen ten or more times. V gene TRBV6-4 combines with J gene TRBJ1-1, with D maybe TRBD1 (5 bases). Germline V lookup: CDR1 MRHNA, CDR2 SNTAGT. V was shortened by 5 bases and J by 4 bases, with 11 bases between the two germline ends. This CDR3 spans 13 amino acids. The CDR3 region is CASSWQGGTEAFF. The CDR3 DNA reads as TGTGCCAGCAGTTGGCAGGGTGGCACTGAAGCTTTCTTT.

This clonotype was seen repeatedly, ten times or more. The V call is TRBV11-2, the J call TRBJ2-1; TRBD1 or TRBD2 may be the D gene (5 bases each). The V gene's germline CDR1 is SGHAT and CDR2 FQNNGV. This CDR3 spans 12 amino acids. V gave up 6 bases and J gave up 9 bases, with 12 bases separating them. CDR3 sequence: CASSDWGFEQFF. The DNA for the CDR3 is TGTGCCAGCAGTGATTGGGGGTTTGAGCAGTTCTTC.

In its sample, this clonotype was seen many times. V and J are TRBV7-9 and TRBJ2-7; tentative D call: TRBD2 (5 bases). The CDR3 is made up of 14 amino acids. Trimming removed 4 bases from V and 6 bases from J, with 16 bases in between. Germline V lookup: CDR1 SEHNR, CDR2 FQNEAQ (reference sequence). DNA of the CDR3: TGTGCCAGCAGCTCCCGGGAAGCTAGTTCCGAGCAGTACTTC. As protein: CASSSREASSEQYF.

This clonotype was observed many times. The chain is built from TRBV5-1 and TRBJ1-2, with D possibly being TRBD1 (5 bases). The V end lost 3 bases, the J end lost 4 bases, and 13 bases lay between the germline ends. This CDR3 contains 14 residues. In germline, CDR1 is SGHRS, CDR2 YFSETQ. The CDR3 spells CASSSGGGAYGYTF. DNA of the CDR3: TGCGCCAGCAGCTCCGGCGGGGGAGCCTATGGCTACACCTTC.

This clonotype was counted at least ten times. V usage is TRBV6-1 and J usage is TRBJ2-6, with 12 bases that match TRBD2. In germline, CDR1 is MNHNS, CDR2 SASEGT. The J segment lost 0 bases and the V segment lost 4 bases, leaving 7 bases of the junction unmatched. The CDR3 contains 19 residues. The CDR3 reads CASSVLAGGLSSGANVLTF. For the CDR3, the DNA is TGTGCCAGCAGTGTCCTAGCGGGAGGGTTGAGCTCTGGGGCCAACGTCCTGACTTTC.

This clonotype was counted ten times or more. This sequence joins TRBV20-1 and TRBJ1-5; D not resolved. Trimming took off 3 bases at V and 0 bases at J, with 9 bases between the two ends. The length of the CDR3 is 14 residues. The V gene's germline CDR1 is DFQATT and CDR2 SNEGSKA (reference sequence). CDR3 DNA sequence: TGCAGTGCTAGTTCTGCAAATAGCAATCAGCCCCAGCATTTT. Protein: CSASSANSNQPQHF.

The sample holds many counts of this clonotype. The chain employs TRBV20-1 and TRBJ2-7; 10 bases align to TRBD2. Germline V CDR1 and CDR2: DFQATT, SNEGSKA (reference sequence). J gave up 3 bases and V 8 bases, and 7 bases lay outside the gene matches. The CDR3 runs 13 residues. CDR3 region: CSFTSGIGYEQYF. In DNA form, the CDR3 reads TGCAGTTTTACTAGCGGGATCGGCTACGAGCAGTACTTC.

This clonotype was recorded many times. V is TRBV15 and J is TRBJ2-1; 7 bases map to TRBD1. The germline V gene has CDR1 LNHNV and CDR2 YYDKDF (reference sequence). V lost 3 bases, J lost 6 bases, and 11 bases stayed unmatched. This CDR3 comprises 16 residues. This CDR3 reads CATSSALQGVSNEQFF. The CDR3, as DNA: TGTGCCACCAGCAGTGCATTGCAGGGGGTAAGCAATGAGCAGTTCTTC.

The chain employs TRBV11-1 and TRBJ2-6, with a possible D match to TRBD2 (7 bases). Germline CDR1 and CDR2: SGHAT and FQDESV (reference sequence). The CDR3 contains 19 residues. The germline V and J ends were trimmed by 6 bases and 0 bases, with 21 bases remaining between them. The CDR3 DNA is TGTGCCAGCAGACCTTTGGGGGGGGCTGCAGTCTCTGGGGCCAACGTCCTGACTTTC. Its translation: CASRPLGGAAVSGANVLTF. Filled out from reference TRBV11-1 and TRBJ2-6, the complete variable domain reads EAEVAQSPRYKITEKSQAVAFWCDPISGHATLYWYRQILGQGPELLVQFQDESVVDDSQLPKDRFSAERLKGVDSTLKIQPAELGDSAMYLCASRPLGGAAVSGANVLTFGAGSRLTVL.

Comments on this clonotype: The junction shows a germline mismatch at one end, possibly a read error. The chain couples TRBV20-1 to TRBJ2-2; 12 bases map to TRBD2. The germline gives CDR1 DFQATT, CDR2 SNEGSKA (reference sequence). The CDR3 consists of 16 residues. CDR3 amino acids: CCARQLAGGLTGELFF. CDR3 bases: TGCTGTGCTAGGCAGCTAGCGGGAGGGCTCACCGGGGAGCTGTTTTTT.